Presented here are 29 T cell receptor beta chains from one specimen sequenced in a study of T cell responses to AZD1222 COVID-19 vaccine. Repertoires were generated with immunoSEQ multiplex PCR, while TCRdb's copy carries only in-frame clones and drops some. The table lists 100,000 to 150,000 clones, 94% of them singletons. The material sequenced was peripheral blood, taken on day 0 of AZD1222 vaccination. The source of these receptors is an adult in good health.

The rearrangement uses TRBV5-6 and TRBJ1-5, with D possibly matching TRBD1 (5 bases). Germline V gene lookup returns CDR1 SGHDT and CDR2 YYEEEE. V was trimmed by 1 base and J by 2 bases, leaving 13 bases between them. CDR3 size: 16 residues. DNA for the CDR3: TGTGCCAGCAGCTTGAGGCAGGGAACGGGCAATCAGCCCCAGCATTTT. It encodes CASSLRQGTGNQPQHF.

V is TRBV7-6 and J is TRBJ2-3, with 12 bases lining up with TRBD2. The CDR3 extends over 17 amino acids. V shed 2 bases, J shed 1 base, and the junction held 4 bases outside the gene matches. Per the germline V gene, CDR1 is SGHVS and CDR2 is FNYEAQ. In DNA form, the CDR3 reads TGTGCCAGCAGCTTAAAGCTAGCGGGAGGGCGCACAGATACGCAGTATTTT. Protein: CASSLKLAGGRTDTQYF.

The V call is TRBV19, the J call TRBJ2-2; TRBD2 agrees at 7 bases. The CDR3 sequence is 15 residues long. V gave up 6 bases and J gave up 2 bases; unmatched junction bases: 6. The germline V gene has CDR1 LNHDA and CDR2 SQIVND (reference sequence). The CDR3 nucleotides read TGTGCCAGTAGGGTGGCTAGCGGAAACACCGGGGAGCTGTTTTTT. It translates to CASRVASGNTGELFF. The whole variable domain, remainder taken from reference TRBV19 and TRBJ2-2, is DGGITQSPKYLFRKEGQNVTLSCEQNLNHDAMYWYRQDPGQGLRLIYYSQIVNDFQKGDIAEGYSVSREKKESFPLTVTSAQKNPTAFYLCASRVASGNTGELFFGEGSRLTVL.

J is TRBJ1-1 and V is TRBV29-1, with unresolved D. CDR1 is SQVTM, CDR2 ANQGSEA, per germline. The V end lost 4 bases, the J end lost 5 bases, and 17 bases lay between the germline ends. The CDR3 loop spans 14 amino acids. The CDR3 is CSVGPGEAGTEAFF. CDR3 nucleotide sequence: TGCAGCGTTGGCCCCGGGGAGGCGGGAACTGAAGCTTTCTTT.

CDR3 nucleotide sequence: TGTGCCAGCAGCCTTTCATACACTGAAGCTTTCTTT. It specifies CASSLSYTEAFF. This chain links TRBV14 with TRBJ1-1, with D unresolved. Deletions cut 4 bases from V and 3 bases from J, with 6 bases between. The germline CDR1 and CDR2 sequences are SGHDN and FVKESK. The CDR3 loop spans 12 amino acids.

The gene calls are TRBV3-1 (or the pseudogene TRBV3-2) and TRBJ1-2; D unresolved. CDR3 length: 14 residues. Germline CDR1 and CDR2: LGHDT and YNNKEL (reference sequence). Trimming cost V 2 bases and J 1 base, with 8 bases left between them. In nucleotides, the CDR3 is TGTGCCAGCAGCCAACTAGAGCATAACTATGGCTACACCTTC. Protein sequence: CASSQLEHNYGYTF.

The chain is built from TRBV12-3 or TRBV12-4 and TRBJ1-3, with D unresolved. Trimming left V 6 bases short and J 0 bases short, with 6 bases between. The CDR3 is 13 residues long. The CDR3 nucleotides are TGTGCCAGCAGGGGCCTCTCTGGAAACACCATATATTTT. It translates to CASRGLSGNTIYF.

The chain employs TRBV19 and TRBJ2-6; maybe TRBD1 (5 bases). The CDR3 has 18 residues. Trimming cost V 8 bases and J 0 bases, with 20 bases left between them. CDR1 is LNHDA, CDR2 SQIVND, per germline (reference sequence). CDR3 amino acids: CASSRARQFVSGANVLTF. CDR3 in DNA: TGTGCCAGTTCTCGGGCGCGACAGTTCGTCTCTGGGGCCAACGTCCTGACTTTC. Drawing the rest from reference TRBV19 and TRBJ2-6, the complete variable domain is DGGITQSPKYLFRKEGQNVTLSCEQNLNHDAMYWYRQDPGQGLRLIYYSQIVNDFQKGDIAEGYSVSREKKESFPLTVTSAQKNPTAFYLCASSRARQFVSGANVLTFGAGSRLTVL.

This chain uses TRBV29-1 with TRBJ2-1, with TRBD1 matching over 10 bases. There are 18 residues in the CDR3. The V segment lost 6 bases and the J segment 5 bases; nucleotides outside the gene matches: 19. Germline CDR1 SQVTM, CDR2 ANQGSEA. The CDR3 DNA follows: TGCAGCGTCGTAAACCGGGACAGGGGATGGGAAGGGGACAATGAGCAGTTCTTC. Translating it yields CSVVNRDRGWEGDNEQFF.

This clone was counted once. V is TRBV27 and J is TRBJ2-7, with D uncertain. The V gene's germline CDR1 is MNHEY and CDR2 SMNVEV (reference sequence). This CDR3 comprises 13 residues. V was clipped by 4 bases and J by 3 bases, with 10 bases between them. CDR3: CASSSGRYYEQYF. For the CDR3, the DNA is TGTGCCAGCAGTTCCGGACGGTACTACGAGCAGTACTTC.

With respect to this clone: This specimen includes other DNA sequences encoding the same CDR3. This chain connects TRBV7-9 to TRBJ1-2; maybe TRBD1 (6 bases). V was cut by 5 bases and J by 4 bases, with 11 bases left in between. This CDR3 has 13 amino acids. Germline V CDR1 and CDR2: SEHNR, FQNEAQ (reference sequence). In DNA, the CDR3 is TGTGCCAGCAGCCTTGACAGGTCCTATGGCTACACCTTC. Translated: CASSLDRSYGYTF.

V usage is TRBV4-1 and J usage is TRBJ1-1, with D possibly being TRBD1 (5 bases). The CDR3 runs 16 residues. V was cut by 0 bases and J by 3 bases, with 14 bases left in between. The germline V gene encodes CDR1 MGHRA and CDR2 YSYEKL. The CDR3 here is CASSQDSARVYTEAFF. The CDR3 DNA sequence: TGCGCCAGCAGCCAAGATTCGGCCAGGGTGTACACTGAAGCTTTCTTT.

The chain has TRBV3-1 (or the pseudogene TRBV3-2) and TRBJ1-1, with TRBD1 matching over 10 bases. The CDR3 runs to 14 residues. The germline CDR1 and CDR2 sequences are LGHDT and YNNKEL (reference sequence). Trimming took 3 bases from V and 5 from J; bases not matched to a gene: 3. The CDR3 region is CASSQGQGFTEAFF. The CDR3 nucleotides read TGTGCCAGCAGCCAGGGACAGGGGTTTACTGAAGCTTTCTTT.

The J gene is TRBJ2-2, the V gene TRBV9; D possibly corresponds to TRBD2 (6 bases). With 2 bases removed from V and 3 bases from J, the gap between germline ends came to 11 bases. The CDR3 is made up of 15 amino acids. Germline CDR1 SGDLS, CDR2 YYNGEE. The CDR3 here is CASSVGGADTGELFF. The CDR3 DNA follows: TGTGCCAGCAGCGTGGGGGGAGCGGACACCGGGGAGCTGTTTTTT.

J is TRBJ2-1 and V is TRBV24-1; no clear D gene. Trimming pared 3 bases from V and 2 bases from J, leaving 10 bases between. This CDR3 is built from 15 residues. The V gene's germline CDR1 is KGHDR and CDR2 SFDVKD. The CDR3, as DNA: TGTGCCACCAGTGATCCCTACTCTGCCTACAATGAGCAGTTCTTC. Its protein is CATSDPYSAYNEQFF.

This chain connects TRBV7-2 to TRBJ2-1; 8 nucleotides match TRBD2. The V gene end was trimmed by 3 bases and the J gene end by 7 bases; junction bases not matched to a gene: 8. Germline CDR1 and CDR2: SGHTA and FQGNSA. The CDR3 has 15 amino acids. CDR3 sequence: CASSFPGLARNEQFF. The CDR3 nucleotides are TGTGCCAGCAGCTTCCCCGGACTAGCTCGGAATGAGCAGTTCTTC.

V is TRBV6-6 and J is TRBJ2-7; the D is unclear. Trimming left V 5 bases short and J 7 bases short, with 9 bases between. Germline-derived CDR1 and CDR2 are MNHNY and SVGAGI (reference sequence). This CDR3 region has 11 residues. The CDR3 coding sequence is TGTGCCAGCAGTGACGACGGGGAGCAGTACTTC. This encodes CASSDDGEQYF.

The chain is built from TRBV9 and TRBJ1-2; no clear D. CDR1 is SGDLS, CDR2 YYNGEE, per germline. The germline V and J ends were trimmed by 4 bases and 8 bases, with 30 bases remaining between them. This CDR3 is built from 18 residues. DNA of the CDR3: TGTGCCAGCAGCTGGGATGACAACACAAGGGTGGCGCTGACCGGCTACACCTTC. Protein: CASSWDDNTRVALTGYTF.

This clone was recorded only once. This chain joins TRBV7-3 and TRBJ2-3; D might be TRBD1 or TRBD2, each matching 5 bases. CDR3 size: 14 residues. The germline V and J ends were trimmed by 5 bases and 6 bases, with 15 bases remaining between them. Germline CDR1 and CDR2: SGHTA and FQGTGA. The CDR3 DNA is TGTGCCAGCAGCGGACCCGGGGCAGGGGATACGCAGTATTTT. Translation gives CASSGPGAGDTQYF.

This clone was found once. The CDR3 region has the DNA TGCGCCAGCAGCTCGTATACCATTGGGGCATACAATGAGCAGTTCTTC. Its translation is CASSSYTIGAYNEQFF. This chain uses TRBV5-1 with TRBJ2-1; tentative D call: TRBD1 (5 bases). Germline CDR1 SGHRS, CDR2 YFSETQ. The V and J ends lost 3 bases and 4 bases respectively, with 17 bases between them. The CDR3 is 16 residues long. Full variable domain (missing parts from reference TRBV5-1 and TRBJ2-1): KAGVTQTPRYLIKTRGQQVTLSCSPISGHRSVSWYQQTPGQGLQFLFEYFSETQRNKGNFPGRFSGRQFSNSRSEMNVSTLELGDSALYLCASSSYTIGAYNEQFFGPGTRLTVL.

The chain uses TRBV6-5 and TRBJ1-1; perhaps TRBD1 as D (6 bases). V gave up 6 bases and J gave up 1 base, with 12 bases separating them. Germline assignment: CDR1 MNHEY and CDR2 SVGAGI. The CDR3 loop spans 14 amino acids. CDR3 sequence: CASSRGQRNTEAFF. The CDR3 nucleotides are TGTGCCAGCAGCCGGGGACAAAGGAACACTGAAGCTTTCTTT.

The genes are TRBV2 and TRBJ1-5; tentatively, D is TRBD1 (5 bases). In germline, CDR1 is SNHLY, CDR2 FYNNEI. CDR3 size: 13 residues. The V and J ends lost 7 bases and 4 bases respectively, with 11 bases between them. CDR3 in DNA: TGTGCCAGCACTGGGGGGGGTAATCAGCCCCAGCATTTT. Translation: CASTGGGNQPQHF.

The V and J genes are TRBV6-6 and TRBJ1-3; D is unresolved. The CDR3 has 16 amino acids. Trimming took off 0 bases at V and 0 bases at J, with 9 bases between the two ends. Germline assignment: CDR1 MNHNY and CDR2 SVGAGI (reference sequence). The CDR3 spells CASSYSTRSSGNTIYF. CDR3 DNA sequence: TGTGCCAGCAGTTACTCGACCAGGAGCTCTGGAAACACCATATATTTT.

Note on this clone: One end of the junction fails to match germline, which may point to a read error. V is TRBV2 and J is TRBJ1-1; a weak D match, TRBD1 (5 bases). CDR3 length: 13 amino acids. Germline V CDR1 and CDR2: SNHLY, FYNNEI. CDR3 sequence reads: CASSSGGTSPHVF. CDR3 bases: TGTGCCAGCAGTTCCGGGGGGACTTCGCCCCACGTTTTT.

The rearrangement joins TRBV25-1 to TRBJ2-5, with TRBD1 identical over 7 bases. V dropped 1 base and J dropped 9; count of bases not matched to a gene: 11. The germline gives CDR1 MGHDK, CDR2 SYGVNS. The CDR3 consists of 15 residues. CDR3 in DNA: TGTGCCAGCAGTGAATCCTCAGGGGGTGTAAGGGCCCAGTACTTC. It codes for CASSESSGGVRAQYF.

The gene calls are TRBV14 and TRBJ2-5, with TRBD2 as a possible D gene (6 bases). V gave up 4 bases and J gave up 2 bases, with 14 bases separating them. The CDR3 spans 15 residues. CDR1 is SGHDN and CDR2 is FVKESK in the germline V gene. Here the CDR3 DNA reads TGTGCCAGCAGCCCCCGGGGGTGGTATCAAGAGACCCAGTACTTC. It specifies CASSPRGWYQETQYF.

The rearrangement joins TRBV7-9 to TRBJ2-7, with TRBD1 matching over 9 bases. V was clipped by 3 bases and J by 5 bases; unmatched bases: 5. This CDR3 has 14 residues. Germline CDR1 reads SEHNR; CDR2 reads FQNEAQ (reference sequence). CDR3 sequence: CASSFDRGKDEQYF. The CDR3 coding sequence is TGTGCCAGCAGCTTTGACAGGGGGAAGGACGAGCAGTACTTC.

This clone was counted once. This chain joins TRBV6-6 and TRBJ2-1; D unclear. Germline loops: CDR1 MNHNY, CDR2 SVGAGI (reference sequence). The ends were cut back, 5 bases at V and 8 bases at J, with 10 bases in the middle. The CDR3 is 12 residues long. The CDR3 here is CASSQVADEQFF. The CDR3 DNA follows: TGTGCCAGCAGTCAGGTGGCGGATGAGCAGTTCTTC.

The V gene is TRBV7-9, the J gene TRBJ1-1; 7 nucleotides line up with TRBD1. After removal of 4 bases from V and 7 bases from J, the junction contained 6 bases not matched to a gene. Per the germline V gene, CDR1 is SEHNR and CDR2 is FQNEAQ (reference sequence). This CDR3 contains 13 residues. The CDR3 DNA is TGTGCCAGCAGCTACCGGGACAGCTATGAAGCTTTCTTT. Amino acid sequence: CASSYRDSYEAFF.